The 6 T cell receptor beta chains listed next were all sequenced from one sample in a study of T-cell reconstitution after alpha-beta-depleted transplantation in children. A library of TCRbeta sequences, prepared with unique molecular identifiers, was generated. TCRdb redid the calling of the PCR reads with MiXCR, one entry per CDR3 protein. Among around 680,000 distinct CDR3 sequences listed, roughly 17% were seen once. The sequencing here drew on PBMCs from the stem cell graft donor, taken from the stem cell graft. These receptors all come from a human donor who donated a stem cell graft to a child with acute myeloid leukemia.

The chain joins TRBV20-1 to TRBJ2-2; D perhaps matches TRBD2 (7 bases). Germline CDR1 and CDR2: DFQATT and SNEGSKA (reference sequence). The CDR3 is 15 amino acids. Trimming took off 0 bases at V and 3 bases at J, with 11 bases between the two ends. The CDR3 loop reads CSAREGGGHTGELFF. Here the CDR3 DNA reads TGCAGTGCTAGAGAGGGGGGGGGGCACACCGGGGAGCTGTTTTTT.

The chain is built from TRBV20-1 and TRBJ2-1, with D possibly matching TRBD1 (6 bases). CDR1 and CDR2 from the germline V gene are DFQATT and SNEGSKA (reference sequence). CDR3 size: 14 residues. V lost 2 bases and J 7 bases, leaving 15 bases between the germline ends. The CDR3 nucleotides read TGCAGTGCTAGAATATCAGGGGTTTTGAATGAGCAGTTCTTC. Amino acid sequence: CSARISGVLNEQFF.

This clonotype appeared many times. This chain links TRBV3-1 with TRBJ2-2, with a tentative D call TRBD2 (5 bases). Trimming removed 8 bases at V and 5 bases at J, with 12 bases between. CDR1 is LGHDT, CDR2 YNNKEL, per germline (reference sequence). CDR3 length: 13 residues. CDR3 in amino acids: CASSGGGTGELFF. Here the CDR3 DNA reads TGTGCCAGCTCGGGCGGCGGGACCGGGGAGCTGTTTTTT.

CDR3 amino acids: CASSPSGKETQYF. DNA for the CDR3: TGCGCCAGCAGCCCATCAGGGAAAGAGACCCAGTACTTC. The chain joins TRBV5-1 to TRBJ2-5; the D gene is possibly TRBD1 (5 bases). In germline, CDR1 is SGHRS, CDR2 YFSETQ. V lost 4 bases and J 3 bases, leaving 10 bases between the germline ends. This CDR3 is 13 amino acids long.

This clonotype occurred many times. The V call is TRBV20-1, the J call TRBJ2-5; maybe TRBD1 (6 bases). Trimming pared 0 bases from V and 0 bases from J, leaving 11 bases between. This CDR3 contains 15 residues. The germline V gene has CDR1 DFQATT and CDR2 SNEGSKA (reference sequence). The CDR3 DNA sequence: TGCAGTGCTAGAGATAGTACAGGGTACCAAGAGACCCAGTACTTC. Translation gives CSARDSTGYQETQYF.

CDR3 amino acids: CATSKSTGASFGYTF. The CDR3 coding sequence is TGTGCCACCAGCAAATCGACGGGGGCCTCATTTGGCTACACCTTC. The V and J genes are TRBV15 and TRBJ1-2, with a weak D call TRBD1 (6 bases). The germline V and J ends were trimmed by 4 bases and 7 bases, with 19 bases remaining between them. The CDR3 covers 15 residues. Germline V gives CDR1 LNHNV, CDR2 YYDKDF (reference sequence).